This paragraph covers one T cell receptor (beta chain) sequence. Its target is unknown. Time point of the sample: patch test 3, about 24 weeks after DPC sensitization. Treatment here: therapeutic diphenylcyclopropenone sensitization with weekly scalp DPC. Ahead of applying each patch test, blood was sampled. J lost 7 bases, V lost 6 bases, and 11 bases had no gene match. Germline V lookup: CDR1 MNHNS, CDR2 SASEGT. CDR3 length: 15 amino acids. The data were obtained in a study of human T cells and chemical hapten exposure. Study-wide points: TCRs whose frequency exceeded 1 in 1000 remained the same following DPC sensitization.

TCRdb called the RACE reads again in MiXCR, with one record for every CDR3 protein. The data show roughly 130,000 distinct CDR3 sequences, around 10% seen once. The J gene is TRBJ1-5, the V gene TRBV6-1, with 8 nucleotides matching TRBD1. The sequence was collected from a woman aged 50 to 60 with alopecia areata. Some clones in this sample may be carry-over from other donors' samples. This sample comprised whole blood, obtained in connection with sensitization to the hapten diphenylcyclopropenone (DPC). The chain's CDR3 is CASSVRQGTSQPQHF. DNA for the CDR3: TGTGCCAGCAGCGTTCGACAGGGGACAAGCCAGCCCCAGCATTTT.